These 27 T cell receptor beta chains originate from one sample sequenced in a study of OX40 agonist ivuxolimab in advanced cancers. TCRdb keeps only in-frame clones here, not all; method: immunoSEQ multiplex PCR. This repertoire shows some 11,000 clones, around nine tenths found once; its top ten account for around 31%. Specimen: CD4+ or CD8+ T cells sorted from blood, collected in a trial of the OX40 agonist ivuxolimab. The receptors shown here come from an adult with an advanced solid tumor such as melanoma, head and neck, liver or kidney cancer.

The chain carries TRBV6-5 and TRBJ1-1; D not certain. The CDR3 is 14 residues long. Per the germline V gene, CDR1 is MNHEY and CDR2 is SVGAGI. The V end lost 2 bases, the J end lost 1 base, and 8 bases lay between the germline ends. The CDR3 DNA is TGTGCCAGCAGTTACGTCGAGGGGAACACTGAAGCTTTCTTT. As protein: CASSYVEGNTEAFF.

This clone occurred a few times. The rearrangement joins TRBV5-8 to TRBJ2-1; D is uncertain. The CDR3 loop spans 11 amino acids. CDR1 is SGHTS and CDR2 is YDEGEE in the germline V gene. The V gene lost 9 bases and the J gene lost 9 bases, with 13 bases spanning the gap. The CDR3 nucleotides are TGTGCCACCGCACCCCCCCCTGAGCAGTTCTTC. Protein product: CATAPPPEQFF.

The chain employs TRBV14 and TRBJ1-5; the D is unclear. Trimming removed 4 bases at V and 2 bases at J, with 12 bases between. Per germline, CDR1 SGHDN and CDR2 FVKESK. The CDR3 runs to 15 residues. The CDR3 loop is CASSPTGGGNQPQHF. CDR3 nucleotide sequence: TGTGCCAGCAGCCCGACGGGAGGAGGCAATCAGCCCCAGCATTTT.

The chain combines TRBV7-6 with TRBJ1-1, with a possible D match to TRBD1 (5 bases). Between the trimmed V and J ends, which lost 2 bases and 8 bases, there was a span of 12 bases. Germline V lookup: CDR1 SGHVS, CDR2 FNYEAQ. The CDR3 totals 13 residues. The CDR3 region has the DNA TGTGCCAGCAGCTTAATGGGACGTACGGAAGCTTTCTTT. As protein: CASSLMGRTEAFF.

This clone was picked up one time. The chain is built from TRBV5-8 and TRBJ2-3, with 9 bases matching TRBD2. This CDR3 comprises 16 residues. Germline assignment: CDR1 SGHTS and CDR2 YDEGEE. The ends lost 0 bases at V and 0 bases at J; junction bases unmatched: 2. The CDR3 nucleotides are TGTGCCAGCAGCTTGGGTACTAGCGGGAGCACAGATACGCAGTATTTT. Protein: CASSLGTSGSTDTQYF.

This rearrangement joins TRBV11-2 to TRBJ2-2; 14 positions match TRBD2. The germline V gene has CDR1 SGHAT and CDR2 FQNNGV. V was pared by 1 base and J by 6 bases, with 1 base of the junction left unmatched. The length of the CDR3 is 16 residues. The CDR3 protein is CASSLGLAGGPGELFF. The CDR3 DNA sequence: TGTGCCAGCAGCTTAGGACTAGCGGGAGGGCCCGGGGAGCTGTTTTTT.

The CDR3 loop is CASSPDGGGSYEQYF. CDR3 nucleotides: TGTGCCAGCAGCCCGGACGGGGGAGGGTCCTACGAGCAGTACTTC. This chain links TRBV7-2 with TRBJ2-7; the match to TRBD2 covers 7 bases. The CDR3 totals 15 residues. Germline CDR1 SGHTA, CDR2 FQGNSA. The junction had 8 bases not matched to a gene; V was cut back by 5 bases and J by 1 base.

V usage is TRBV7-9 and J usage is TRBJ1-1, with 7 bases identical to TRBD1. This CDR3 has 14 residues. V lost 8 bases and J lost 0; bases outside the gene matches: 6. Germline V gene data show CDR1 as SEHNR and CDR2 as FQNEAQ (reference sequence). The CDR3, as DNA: TGTGCCAGCGGGACAGTGGGGCTGAACACTGAAGCTTTCTTT. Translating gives CASGTVGLNTEAFF.

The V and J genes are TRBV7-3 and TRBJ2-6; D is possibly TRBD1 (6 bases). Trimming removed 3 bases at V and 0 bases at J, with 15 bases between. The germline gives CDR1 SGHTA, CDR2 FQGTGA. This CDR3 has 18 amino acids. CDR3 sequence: CASSLMPQGGSGANVLTF. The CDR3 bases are TGTGCCAGCAGCTTGATGCCACAGGGCGGCTCTGGGGCCAACGTCCTGACTTTC.

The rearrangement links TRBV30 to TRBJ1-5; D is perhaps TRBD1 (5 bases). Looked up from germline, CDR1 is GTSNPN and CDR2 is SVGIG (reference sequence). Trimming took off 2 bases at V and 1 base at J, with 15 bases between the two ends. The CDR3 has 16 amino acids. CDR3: CAWSSGVGLSNQPQHF. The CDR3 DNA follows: TGTGCCTGGAGTTCGGGTGTGGGGCTCAGCAATCAGCCCCAGCATTTT.

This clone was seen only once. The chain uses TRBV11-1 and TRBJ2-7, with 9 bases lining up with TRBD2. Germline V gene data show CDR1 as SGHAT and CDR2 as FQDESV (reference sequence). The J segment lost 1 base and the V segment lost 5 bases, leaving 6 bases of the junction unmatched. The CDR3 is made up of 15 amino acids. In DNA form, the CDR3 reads TGTGCCAGCAGCATGGCGGGAGGGGGTTCCTACGAGCAGTACTTC. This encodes CASSMAGGGSYEQYF.

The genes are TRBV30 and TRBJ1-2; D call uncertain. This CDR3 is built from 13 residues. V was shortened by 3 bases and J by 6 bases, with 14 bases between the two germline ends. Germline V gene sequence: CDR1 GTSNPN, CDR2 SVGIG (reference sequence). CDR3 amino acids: CAWSVGLGDGYTF. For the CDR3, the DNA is TGTGCCTGGAGCGTGGGGTTGGGAGATGGCTACACCTTC.

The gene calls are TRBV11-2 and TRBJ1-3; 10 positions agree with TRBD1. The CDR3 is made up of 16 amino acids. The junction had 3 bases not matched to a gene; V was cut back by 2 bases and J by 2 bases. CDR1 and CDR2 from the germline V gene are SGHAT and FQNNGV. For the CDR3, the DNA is TGTGCCAGCAGCTTAATAGGACAGGGGGCTGGAAACACCATATATTTT. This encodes CASSLIGQGAGNTIYF.

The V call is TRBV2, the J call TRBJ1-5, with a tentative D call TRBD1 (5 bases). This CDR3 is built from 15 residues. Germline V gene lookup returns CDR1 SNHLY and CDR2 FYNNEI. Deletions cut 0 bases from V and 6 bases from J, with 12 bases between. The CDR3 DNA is TGTGCCAGCAGTGAAGCGGGGGTAGGCCTTCAGCCCCAGCATTTT. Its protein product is CASSEAGVGLQPQHF.

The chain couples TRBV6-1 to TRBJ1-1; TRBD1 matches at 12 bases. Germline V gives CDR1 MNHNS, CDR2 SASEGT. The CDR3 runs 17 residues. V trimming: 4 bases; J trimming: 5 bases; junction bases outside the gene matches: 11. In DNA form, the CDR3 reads TGTGCCAGCAGTGTTGGGACAGGGGGCCGTCTCAGGACTGAAGCTTTCTTT. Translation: CASSVGTGGRLRTEAFF.

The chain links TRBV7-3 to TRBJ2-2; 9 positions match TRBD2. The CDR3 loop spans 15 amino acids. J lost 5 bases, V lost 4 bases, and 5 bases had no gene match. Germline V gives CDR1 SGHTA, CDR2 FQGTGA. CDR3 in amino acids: CASSSSAGGTGELFF. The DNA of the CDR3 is TGTGCCAGCAGCTCCTCAGCGGGAGGAACCGGGGAGCTGTTTTTT.

CDR3 nucleotide sequence: TGTGCCAGCAGCCAAAGCTGGACTAGCGGGGCCAAAAACATTCAGTACTTC. Translating gives CASSQSWTSGAKNIQYF. This chain uses TRBV7-9 with TRBJ2-4, with 11 bases lining up with TRBD2. There are 17 residues in the CDR3. Germline V gene sequence: CDR1 SEHNR, CDR2 FQNEAQ (reference sequence). V gave up 5 bases and J gave up 1 base; unmatched junction bases: 7.

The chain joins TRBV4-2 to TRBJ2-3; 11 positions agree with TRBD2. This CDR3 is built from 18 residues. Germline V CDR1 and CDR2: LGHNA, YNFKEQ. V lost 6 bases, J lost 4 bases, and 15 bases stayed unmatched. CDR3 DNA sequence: TGTGCCAGCAGAAAACTCGGGGAGGGACTAGCGGACCCAGATACGCAGTATTTT. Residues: CASRKLGEGLADPDTQYF.

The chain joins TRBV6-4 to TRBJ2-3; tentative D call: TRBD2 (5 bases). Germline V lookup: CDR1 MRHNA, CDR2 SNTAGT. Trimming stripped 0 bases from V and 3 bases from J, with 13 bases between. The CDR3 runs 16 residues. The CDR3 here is CASSDSGGGATDTQYF. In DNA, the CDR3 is TGTGCCAGCAGTGACTCGGGCGGAGGAGCTACAGATACGCAGTATTTT.

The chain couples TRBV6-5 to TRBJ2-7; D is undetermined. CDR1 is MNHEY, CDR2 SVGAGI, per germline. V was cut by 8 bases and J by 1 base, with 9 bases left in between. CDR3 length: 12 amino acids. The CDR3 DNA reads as TGTGCCAGCTTGACGGAATCCTACGAGCAGTACTTC. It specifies CASLTESYEQYF.

The CDR3 nucleotides read TGTGCCAGCAGCAACTTCCGGACTAGCGGTTACTACGAGCAGTACTTC. Protein: CASSNFRTSGYYEQYF. V usage is TRBV4-2 and J usage is TRBJ2-7; 10 bases are a match to TRBD2. The CDR3 has 16 amino acids. V shed 5 bases and J 3 bases; nucleotides not matched to a gene: 10. Germline CDR1 reads LGHNA; CDR2 reads YNFKEQ.

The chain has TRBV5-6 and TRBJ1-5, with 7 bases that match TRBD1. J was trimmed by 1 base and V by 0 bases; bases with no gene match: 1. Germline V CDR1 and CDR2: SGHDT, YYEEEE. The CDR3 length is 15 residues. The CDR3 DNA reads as TGTGCCAGCAGCTTGGGGGGACAGAGCAATCAGCCCCAGCATTTT. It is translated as CASSLGGQSNQPQHF.

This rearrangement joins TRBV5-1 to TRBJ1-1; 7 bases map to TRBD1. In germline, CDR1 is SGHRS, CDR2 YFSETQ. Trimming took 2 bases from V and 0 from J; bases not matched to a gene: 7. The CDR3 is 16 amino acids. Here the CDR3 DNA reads TGCGCCAGCAGCTTAAGAGGGGGACAGATGAACACTGAAGCTTTCTTT. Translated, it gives CASSLRGGQMNTEAFF.

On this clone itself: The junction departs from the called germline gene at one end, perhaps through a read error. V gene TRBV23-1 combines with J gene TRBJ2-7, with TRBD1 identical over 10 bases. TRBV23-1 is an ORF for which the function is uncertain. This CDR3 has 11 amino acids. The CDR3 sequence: CASRGTGERYF. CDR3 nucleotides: TGCGCCAGCAGGGGGACAGGGGAGCGGTACTTC.

CDR3 sequence: CASSPSGGPHEQYF. The CDR3 bases are TGCGCCAGCAGCCCGTCAGGGGGTCCCCACGAGCAGTACTTC. The chain employs TRBV4-1 and TRBJ2-7; 7 bases map to TRBD1. V dropped 4 bases and J dropped 5; count of bases not matched to a gene: 8. The CDR3 consists of 14 residues. Germline assignment: CDR1 MGHRA and CDR2 YSYEKL.

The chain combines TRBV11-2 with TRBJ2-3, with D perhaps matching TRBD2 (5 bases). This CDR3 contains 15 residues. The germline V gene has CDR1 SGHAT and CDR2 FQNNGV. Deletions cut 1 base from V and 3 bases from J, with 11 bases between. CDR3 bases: TGTGCCAGCAGCTTAGGAACTAGTCGTACAGATACGCAGTATTTT. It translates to CASSLGTSRTDTQYF.

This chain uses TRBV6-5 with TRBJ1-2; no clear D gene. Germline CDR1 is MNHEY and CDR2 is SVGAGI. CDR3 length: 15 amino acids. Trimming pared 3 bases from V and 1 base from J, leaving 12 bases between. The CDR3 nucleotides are TGTGCCAGCAGTTATTCCGAGACAAATAACTATGGCTACACCTTC. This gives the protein CASSYSETNNYGYTF.